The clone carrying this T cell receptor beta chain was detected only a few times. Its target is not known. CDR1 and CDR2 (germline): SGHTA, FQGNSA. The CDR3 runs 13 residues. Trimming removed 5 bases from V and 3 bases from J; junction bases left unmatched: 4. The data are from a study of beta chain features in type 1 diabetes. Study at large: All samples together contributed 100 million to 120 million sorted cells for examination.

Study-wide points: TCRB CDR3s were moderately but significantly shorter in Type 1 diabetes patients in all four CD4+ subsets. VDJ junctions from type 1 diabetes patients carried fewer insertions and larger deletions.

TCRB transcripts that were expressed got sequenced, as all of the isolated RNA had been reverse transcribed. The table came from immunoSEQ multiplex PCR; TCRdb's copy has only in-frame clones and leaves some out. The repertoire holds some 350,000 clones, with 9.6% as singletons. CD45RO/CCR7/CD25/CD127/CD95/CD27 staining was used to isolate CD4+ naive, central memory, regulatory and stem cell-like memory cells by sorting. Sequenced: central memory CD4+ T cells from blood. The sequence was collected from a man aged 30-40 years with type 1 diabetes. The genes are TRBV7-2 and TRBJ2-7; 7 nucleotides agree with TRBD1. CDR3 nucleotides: TGTGCCAGCAGCGCCCGGGACAGCTACGAGCAGTACTTC. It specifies CASSARDSYEQYF.